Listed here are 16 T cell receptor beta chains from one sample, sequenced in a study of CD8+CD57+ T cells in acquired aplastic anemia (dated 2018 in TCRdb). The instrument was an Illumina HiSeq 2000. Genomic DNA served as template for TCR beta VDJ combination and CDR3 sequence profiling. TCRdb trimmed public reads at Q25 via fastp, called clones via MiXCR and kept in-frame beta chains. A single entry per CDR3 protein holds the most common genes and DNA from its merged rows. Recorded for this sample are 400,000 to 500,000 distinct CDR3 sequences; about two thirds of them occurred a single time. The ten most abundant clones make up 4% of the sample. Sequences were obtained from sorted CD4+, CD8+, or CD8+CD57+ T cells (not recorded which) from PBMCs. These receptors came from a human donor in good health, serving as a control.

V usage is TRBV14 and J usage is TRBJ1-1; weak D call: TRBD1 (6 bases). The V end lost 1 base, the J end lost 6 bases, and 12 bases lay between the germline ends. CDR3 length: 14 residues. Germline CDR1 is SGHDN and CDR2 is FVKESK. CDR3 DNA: TGTGCCAGCAGCCAAGGGTACAGGGCTGCTGAAGCTTTCTTT. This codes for CASSQGYRAAEAFF.

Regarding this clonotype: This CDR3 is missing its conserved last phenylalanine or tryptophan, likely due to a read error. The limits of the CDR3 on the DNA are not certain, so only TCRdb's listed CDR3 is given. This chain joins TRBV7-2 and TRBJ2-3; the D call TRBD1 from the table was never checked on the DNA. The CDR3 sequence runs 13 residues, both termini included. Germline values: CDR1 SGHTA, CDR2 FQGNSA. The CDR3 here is CASSVGGRLTSIY.

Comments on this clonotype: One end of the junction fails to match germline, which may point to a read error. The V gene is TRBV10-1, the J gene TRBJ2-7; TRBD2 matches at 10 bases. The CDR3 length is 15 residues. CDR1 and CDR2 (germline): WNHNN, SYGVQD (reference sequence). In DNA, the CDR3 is TGCGCCATCAGTGGGCGAGGACTAGCGGCCTACGAGCAGTACTTC. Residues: CAISGRGLAAYEQYF.

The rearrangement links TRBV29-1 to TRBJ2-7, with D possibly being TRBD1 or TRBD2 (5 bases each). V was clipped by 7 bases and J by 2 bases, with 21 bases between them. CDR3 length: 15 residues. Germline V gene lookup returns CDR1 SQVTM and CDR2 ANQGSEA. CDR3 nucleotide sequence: TGCAGCGGCAATAGGGTCGGGACGGGGACCTACGAGCAGTACTTC. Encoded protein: CSGNRVGTGTYEQYF.

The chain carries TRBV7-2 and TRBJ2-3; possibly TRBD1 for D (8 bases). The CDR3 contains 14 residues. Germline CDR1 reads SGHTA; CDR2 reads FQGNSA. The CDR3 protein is CAQGASGFTDTQYF. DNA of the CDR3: TGTGCTCAGGGGGCTAGCGGCTTCACAGATACGCAGTATTTT.

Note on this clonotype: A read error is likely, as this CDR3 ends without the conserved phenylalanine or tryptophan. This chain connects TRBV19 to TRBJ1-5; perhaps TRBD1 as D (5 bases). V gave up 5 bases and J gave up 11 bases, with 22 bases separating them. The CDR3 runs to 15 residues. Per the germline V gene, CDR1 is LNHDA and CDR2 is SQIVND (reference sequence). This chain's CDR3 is CASSFRGKVNPSQHL. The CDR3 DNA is TGTGCCAGTAGTTTCCGGGGCAAGGTCAATCCTTCCCAGCATTTA.

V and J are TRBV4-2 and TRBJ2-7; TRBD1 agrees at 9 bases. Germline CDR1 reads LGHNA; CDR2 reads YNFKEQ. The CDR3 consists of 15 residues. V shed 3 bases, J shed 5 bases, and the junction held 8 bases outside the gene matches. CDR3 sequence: CASSQGQGGSNEQYF. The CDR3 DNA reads TGTGCCAGCAGCCAGGGACAGGGTGGGTCGAACGAGCAGTACTTC.

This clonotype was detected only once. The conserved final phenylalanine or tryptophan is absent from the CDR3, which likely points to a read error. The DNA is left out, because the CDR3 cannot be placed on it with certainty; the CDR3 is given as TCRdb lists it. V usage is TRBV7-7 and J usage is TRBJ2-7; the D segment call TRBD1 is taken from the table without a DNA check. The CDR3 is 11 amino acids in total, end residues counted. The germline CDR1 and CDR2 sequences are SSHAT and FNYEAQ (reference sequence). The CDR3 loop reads CASSLPDRGKL.

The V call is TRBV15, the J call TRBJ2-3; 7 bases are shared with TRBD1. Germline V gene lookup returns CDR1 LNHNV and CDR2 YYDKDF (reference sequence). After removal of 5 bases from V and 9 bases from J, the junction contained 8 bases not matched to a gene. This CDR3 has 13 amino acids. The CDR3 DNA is TGTGCCACCAGCGAGGACAGGAAAGAGACGCAGTATTTT. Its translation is CATSEDRKETQYF.

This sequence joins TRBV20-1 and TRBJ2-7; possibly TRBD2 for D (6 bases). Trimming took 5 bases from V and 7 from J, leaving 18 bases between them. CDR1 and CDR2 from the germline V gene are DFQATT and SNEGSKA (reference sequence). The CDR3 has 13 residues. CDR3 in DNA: TGCAGTGCTGGAGGGCGATTACCTGTGGAGCAGTACTTC. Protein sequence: CSAGGRLPVEQYF.

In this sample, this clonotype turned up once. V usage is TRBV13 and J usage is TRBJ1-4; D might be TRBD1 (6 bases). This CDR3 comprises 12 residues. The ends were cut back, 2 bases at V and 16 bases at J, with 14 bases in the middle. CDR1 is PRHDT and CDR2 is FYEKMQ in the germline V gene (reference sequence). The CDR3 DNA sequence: TGTGCCAGCAGCTTACAGGGGAGGGCAGCGTTTTTT. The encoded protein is CASSLQGRAAFF.

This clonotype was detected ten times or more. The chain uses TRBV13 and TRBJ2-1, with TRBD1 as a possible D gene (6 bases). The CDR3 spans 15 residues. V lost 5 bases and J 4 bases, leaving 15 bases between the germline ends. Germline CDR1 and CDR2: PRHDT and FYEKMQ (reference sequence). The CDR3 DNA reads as TGTGCCAGCAGCCTGTACAGGGACCATTACAATGAGCAGTTCTTC. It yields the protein CASSLYRDHYNEQFF.

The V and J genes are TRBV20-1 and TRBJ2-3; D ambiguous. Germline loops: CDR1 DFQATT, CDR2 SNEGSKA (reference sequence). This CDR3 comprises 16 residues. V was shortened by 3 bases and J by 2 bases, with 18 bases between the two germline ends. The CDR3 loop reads CSASGDLGYITDTQYF. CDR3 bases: TGCAGTGCTAGCGGCGACCTGGGCTACATCACAGATACGCAGTATTTT.

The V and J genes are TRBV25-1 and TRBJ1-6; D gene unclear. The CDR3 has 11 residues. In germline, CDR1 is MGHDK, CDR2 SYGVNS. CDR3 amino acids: CAGGGNSPLHF. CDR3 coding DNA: TGTGCAGGAGGTGGCAATTCACCCCTCCACTTT.

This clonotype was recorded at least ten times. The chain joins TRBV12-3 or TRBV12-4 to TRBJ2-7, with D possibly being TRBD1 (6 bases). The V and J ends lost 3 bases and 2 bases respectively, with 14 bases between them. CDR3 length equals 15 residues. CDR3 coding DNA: TGTGCCAGCAGTTTTTGGCCAGGGGACGCCTACGAGCAGTACTTC. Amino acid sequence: CASSFWPGDAYEQYF.

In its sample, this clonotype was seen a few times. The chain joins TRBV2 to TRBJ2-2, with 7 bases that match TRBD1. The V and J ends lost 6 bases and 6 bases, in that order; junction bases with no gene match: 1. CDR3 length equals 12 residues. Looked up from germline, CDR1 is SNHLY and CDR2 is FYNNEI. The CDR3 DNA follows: TGTGCCAGCAGGACAGGGTCCGGGGAGCTGTTTTTT. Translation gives CASRTGSGELFF.